Shown below are 6 T cell receptor beta chains from a single sample sequenced in a study of T-cell reconstitution after alpha-beta-depleted transplantation in children. As it was prepared, the TCRbeta library received unique molecular identifiers. TCRdb passed the PCR reads through MiXCR, listing each CDR3 protein once. The table lists under 300,000 distinct CDR3 sequences, around a tenth of them singletons. This specimen was peripheral blood, taken 180 days after TCRalphabeta/CD19-depleted stem cell transplant. Receptors were obtained from a male patient between 2 and 10 years old who had a stem cell transplant for chronic granulomatous disease, so the T cells may come from the graft donor.

With regard to this clonotype: With a much larger clone just one base away, this may be a read error. The chain links TRBV20-1 to TRBJ2-7, with 11 bases fitting TRBD2. CDR1 and CDR2 from the germline V gene are DFQATT and SNEGSKA (reference sequence). CDR3 length: 14 amino acids. CDR3 loop: CSASIAGGSCEQYF. CDR3 bases: TGCAGTGCTTCTATAGCGGGAGGGTCCTGCGAGCAGTACTTC.

In this sample, this clonotype turned up many times. V gene TRBV4-1 combines with J gene TRBJ2-7; 7 bases are a match to TRBD2. V lost 1 base to trimming and J lost 0 bases; unmatched junction nucleotides: 12. The germline gives CDR1 MGHRA, CDR2 YSYEKL. The CDR3 runs to 18 residues. CDR3 amino acids: CASSQVRPSGGFSYEQYF. The CDR3 DNA reads as TGCGCCAGCAGCCAAGTACGGCCTAGCGGAGGATTCTCCTACGAGCAGTACTTC.

This clonotype appeared many times. The chain links TRBV28 to TRBJ2-7; D call uncertain. Per germline, CDR1 MDHEN and CDR2 SYDVKM. This CDR3 has 13 amino acids. Trimming took off 2 bases at V and 7 bases at J, with 12 bases between the two ends. The CDR3 sequence: CASSLDAVREQYF. In DNA, the CDR3 is TGTGCCAGCAGTTTAGATGCCGTGAGGGAGCAGTACTTC.

This clonotype was counted at least ten times. The chain carries TRBV11-2 and TRBJ2-1; 9 nucleotides match TRBD1. The CDR3 is made up of 16 amino acids. V shed 0 bases and J 7 bases; nucleotides not matched to a gene: 7. CDR1 is SGHAT, CDR2 FQNNGV, per germline. The CDR3 sequence: CASSLDRTGVINEQFF. CDR3 DNA: TGTGCCAGCAGCTTAGACAGGACAGGGGTGATTAATGAGCAGTTCTTC.

In this sample, this clonotype turned up many times. The V call is TRBV9, the J call TRBJ1-6; maybe TRBD1 (6 bases). The germline V gene encodes CDR1 SGDLS and CDR2 YYNGEE. The CDR3 is 16 residues long. Trimming shortened V by 3 bases and J by 5 bases, and 15 bases separated the two germline ends. The CDR3: CASSAPPGQDNSPLHF. The CDR3 DNA reads as TGTGCCAGCAGCGCCCCGCCGGGACAAGATAATTCACCCCTCCACTTT.

This clonotype was observed at least ten times. The rearrangement uses TRBV5-1 and TRBJ2-7, with D possibly TRBD1 on 6 matching bases. Germline V lookup: CDR1 SGHRS, CDR2 YFSETQ. The CDR3 is 15 residues long. Trimming cost V 4 bases and J 2 bases, with 16 bases left between them. In DNA, the CDR3 is TGCGCCAGCAGCCCGGAGATAACAGGGCCCTACGAGCAGTACTTC. Translating gives CASSPEITGPYEQYF.